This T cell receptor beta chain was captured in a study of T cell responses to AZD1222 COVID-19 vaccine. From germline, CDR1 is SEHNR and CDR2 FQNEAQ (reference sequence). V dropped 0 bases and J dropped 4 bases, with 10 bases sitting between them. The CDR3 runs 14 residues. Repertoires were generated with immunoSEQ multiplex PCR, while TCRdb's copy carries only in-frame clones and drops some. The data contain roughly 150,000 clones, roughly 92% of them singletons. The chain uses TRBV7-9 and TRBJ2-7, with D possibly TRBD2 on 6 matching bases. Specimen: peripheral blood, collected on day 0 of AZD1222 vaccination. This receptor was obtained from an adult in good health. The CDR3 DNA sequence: TGTGCCAGCAGCTTAGCGCGGGGAACATACGAGCAGTACTTC. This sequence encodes CASSLARGTYEQYF.